The 23 T cell receptor beta chains reported below all come from one sample, sequenced in a study of control samples from healthy donors and cancer patients. The table came from immunoSEQ multiplex PCR; TCRdb's copy has only in-frame clones and leaves some out. Seen here are about 120,000 clones, about 86% observed once, and the top ten hold 12%. Sequencing used blood. These receptors were collected from a man aged 30-40 years in good health.

The chain links TRBV29-1 to TRBJ2-1; maybe TRBD1 (5 bases). V lost 4 bases to trimming and J lost 5 bases, with 15 bases between them. Germline CDR1 and CDR2: SQVTM and ANQGSEA. The length of the CDR3 is 14 residues. CDR3 sequence (DNA): TGCAGCGTTGCGAGGACAAGGTTAAACAATGAGCAGTTCTTC. This sequence encodes CSVARTRLNNEQFF.

The chain couples TRBV5-8 to TRBJ1-1; D not resolved. This CDR3 comprises 14 residues. V was pared by 0 bases and J by 0 bases, with 6 bases between. In germline, CDR1 is SGHTS, CDR2 YDEGEE. The DNA for the CDR3 is TGTGCCAGCAGCTTGGACGGGGTGAACACTGAAGCTTTCTTT. Amino acid sequence: CASSLDGVNTEAFF.

This clone was counted once. This chain links TRBV10-1 with TRBJ2-7; D perhaps matches TRBD1 (6 bases). The CDR3 has 12 residues. V was clipped by 6 bases and J by 6 bases, with 12 bases between them. CDR1 and CDR2 from the germline V gene are WNHNN and SYGVQD (reference sequence). The CDR3 coding sequence is TGCGCCAGCAGCCCCGGACAGACCGAGCAGTACTTC. This gives the protein CASSPGQTEQYF.

This clone showed up just once. The CDR3 spells CASSPDSSNQPQHF. CDR3 in DNA: TGTGCCAGCTCACCCGACAGTAGCAATCAGCCCCAGCATTTT. The V and J genes are TRBV18 and TRBJ1-5; D possibly corresponds to TRBD1 (5 bases). Germline CDR1 reads KGHSH; CDR2 reads LQKENI. Trimming cost V 3 bases and J 0 bases, with 6 bases left between them. CDR3 size: 14 residues.

This clone was counted between two and nine times. The V and J genes are TRBV18 and TRBJ1-5; D is unresolved. The CDR3 is made up of 15 amino acids. V was trimmed by 2 bases and J by 7 bases, leaving 15 bases between them. Looked up from germline, CDR1 is KGHSH and CDR2 is LQKENI. CDR3 region: CASSPERQRGQPQHF. In DNA, the CDR3 is TGTGCCAGCTCACCAGAACGGCAGAGAGGACAGCCCCAGCATTTT.

This clone showed up just a few times. J is TRBJ1-6 and V is TRBV18, with 8 bases aligning to TRBD1. In germline, CDR1 is KGHSH, CDR2 LQKENI. The V gene end was trimmed by 3 bases and the J gene end by 8 bases; junction bases not matched to a gene: 6. This CDR3 has 15 amino acids. CDR3 loop: CASSPTGALDSPLHF. In DNA form, the CDR3 reads TGTGCCAGCTCACCGACAGGGGCACTAGATTCACCCCTCCACTTT.

V usage is TRBV27 and J usage is TRBJ1-2; TRBD1 agrees at 9 bases. After removal of 5 bases from V and 5 bases from J, the junction contained 6 bases not matched to a gene. This CDR3 has 14 residues. Germline CDR1 is MNHEY and CDR2 is SMNVEV (reference sequence). CDR3 sequence: CASSRAGQGYGYTF. The CDR3 DNA sequence: TGTGCCAGCAGTCGCGCGGGACAGGGTTATGGCTACACCTTC.

The rearrangement links TRBV19 to TRBJ2-5, with 7 bases matching TRBD1. Germline assignment: CDR1 LNHDA and CDR2 SQIVND (reference sequence). V lost 7 bases and J lost 1; bases outside the gene matches: 3. This CDR3 is 13 amino acids long. The CDR3 reads CASTRDSQETQYF. The CDR3 DNA sequence: TGTGCCAGTACCCGGGACAGCCAAGAGACCCAGTACTTC.

A word on this clone: A much larger clone is a single base away; this may be a read error. Other DNA sequences within the sample encode an identical CDR3. The rearrangement joins TRBV4-1 to TRBJ1-2; TRBD1 agrees at 9 bases. Germline CDR1 reads MGHRA; CDR2 reads YSYEKL. The CDR3 length is 16 residues. Here the CDR3 reads CATSHGRGGQGEGYTF. In nucleotides, the CDR3 is TGCGCCACCAGCCACGGGAGGGGGGGACAGGGTGAAGGCTACACCTTC.

This rearrangement joins TRBV7-9 to TRBJ1-2; D is ambiguous. V lost 2 bases, J lost 0 bases, and 7 bases lay in between. The CDR3 contains 14 residues. Germline loops: CDR1 SEHNR, CDR2 FQNEAQ (reference sequence). CDR3 sequence: CASSLLGSNYGYTF. The CDR3 bases are TGTGCCAGCAGCTTATTGGGTTCTAACTATGGCTACACCTTC.

This chain joins TRBV4-1 and TRBJ1-4, with 8 nucleotides matching TRBD1. The junction had 7 bases not matched to a gene; V was cut back by 3 bases and J by 4 bases. From germline, CDR1 is MGHRA and CDR2 YSYEKL. This CDR3 contains 16 residues. This CDR3 is CASSQNPGTGNEKLFF. The CDR3 DNA is TGCGCCAGCAGCCAGAATCCCGGGACAGGTAATGAAAAACTGTTTTTT.

V and J are TRBV5-4 and TRBJ1-2; possibly TRBD1 for D (6 bases). The length of the CDR3 is 12 residues. Trimming stripped 4 bases from V and 6 bases from J, with 10 bases between. Per the germline V gene, CDR1 is SGHNT and CDR2 is YYREEE (reference sequence). CDR3 sequence reads: CASSPNRDGYTF. The CDR3, as DNA: TGTGCCAGCAGCCCTAACAGGGATGGCTACACCTTC. Supplemented by reference TRBV5-4 and TRBJ1-2, the full variable domain reads ETGVTQSPTHLIKTRGQQVTLRCSSQSGHNTVSWYQQALGQGPQFIFQYYREEENGRGNFPPRFSGLQFPNYSSELNVNALELDDSALYLCASSPNRDGYTFGSGTRLTVV.

This chain uses TRBV30 with TRBJ1-1, with D perhaps matching TRBD1 (6 bases). Germline CDR1 GTSNPN, CDR2 SVGIG (reference sequence). With 5 bases removed from V and 10 bases from J, the gap between germline ends came to 23 bases. The CDR3 has 14 residues. The CDR3 sequence is CAWGGPRVNLRAFF. The CDR3 coding sequence is TGTGCCTGGGGGGGGCCTAGGGTCAACCTACGAGCTTTCTTT.

V usage is TRBV6-5 and J usage is TRBJ2-3; D not certain. CDR3 length: 14 amino acids. CDR1 and CDR2 (germline): MNHEY, SVGAGI. V was clipped by 0 bases and J by 6 bases, with 10 bases between them. Here the CDR3 DNA reads TGTGCCAGCAGTTACTCGAACTTCCCGGATACGCAGTATTTT. Protein product: CASSYSNFPDTQYF.

The chain couples TRBV9 to TRBJ1-1; 11 positions match TRBD1. Germline V gene data show CDR1 as SGDLS and CDR2 as YYNGEE. V trimming: 0 bases; J trimming: 5 bases; junction bases outside the gene matches: 6. The CDR3 spans 16 residues. The CDR3 reads CASSVEDRGRGTEAFF. As DNA, the CDR3 is TGTGCCAGCAGCGTAGAGGACAGGGGGCGTGGGACTGAAGCTTTCTTT.

This chain uses TRBV19 with TRBJ2-3, with a tentative D call TRBD2 (6 bases). Looked up from germline, CDR1 is LNHDA and CDR2 is SQIVND (reference sequence). The CDR3 is made up of 16 amino acids. V was clipped by 7 bases and J by 3 bases, with 20 bases between them. CDR3 region: CASTFRPLAGTDTQYF. CDR3 nucleotides: TGTGCCAGTACCTTCCGTCCACTTGCGGGAACAGATACGCAGTATTTT.

This chain uses TRBV6-4 with TRBJ2-1, with D possibly matching TRBD2 (5 bases). Trimming removed 5 bases at V and 6 bases at J, with 8 bases between. There are 12 residues in the CDR3. From germline, CDR1 is MRHNA and CDR2 SNTAGT. The CDR3 loop is CASSLEGNEQFF. CDR3 DNA sequence: TGTGCCAGCAGTCTCGAGGGCAATGAGCAGTTCTTC.

This chain joins TRBV10-3 and TRBJ2-3; 9 positions match TRBD2. The CDR3 spans 15 residues. CDR1 and CDR2 from the germline V gene are ENHRY and SYGVKD. The V and J ends lost 10 bases and 2 bases, in that order; junction bases with no gene match: 10. CDR3 amino acids: CANAGGPLLTDTQYF. In nucleotides, the CDR3 is TGTGCCAACGCGGGGGGGCCCCTCCTCACAGATACGCAGTATTTT.

V and J are TRBV29-1 and TRBJ1-2, with D uncertain. The CDR3 spans 14 residues. The germline V gene has CDR1 SQVTM and CDR2 ANQGSEA. V was cut by 4 bases and J by 2 bases, with 14 bases left in between. The DNA for the CDR3 is TGCAGCGTTGCAGCAGGCCGGTGGAACTATGGCTACACCTTC. Translated, it gives CSVAAGRWNYGYTF.

The V gene is TRBV11-2, the J gene TRBJ1-1; a possible D gene is TRBD1 (5 bases). V was pared by 6 bases and J by 1 base, with 15 bases between. Per germline, CDR1 SGHAT and CDR2 FQNNGV. The length of the CDR3 is 15 residues. CDR3 amino acids: CASRPIRGSNTEAFF. CDR3 nucleotides: TGTGCCAGCAGACCTATTCGGGGGTCGAACACTGAAGCTTTCTTT.

This rearrangement joins TRBV25-1 to TRBJ1-2, with D perhaps matching TRBD1 (6 bases). Between the trimmed V and J ends, which lost 3 bases and 3 bases, there was a span of 11 bases. The CDR3 is 14 residues long. Germline V gene data show CDR1 as MGHDK and CDR2 as SYGVNS. This chain's CDR3 is CASSDPGQHYGYTF. CDR3 bases: TGTGCCAGCAGTGACCCTGGACAGCACTATGGCTACACCTTC.

The chain recombines TRBV13 with TRBJ1-1; TRBD1 might be the D (5 bases). The CDR3 extends over 15 amino acids. The V and J ends lost 7 bases and 1 base respectively, with 16 bases between them. Germline lookup yields CDR1 PRHDT and CDR2 FYEKMQ (reference sequence). CDR3 loop: CASTLRSGGNTEAFF. In DNA form, the CDR3 reads TGTGCCAGCACCCTTCGAAGTGGGGGGAACACTGAAGCTTTCTTT. Variable domain in full (rest from reference TRBV13 and TRBJ1-1): AAGVIQSPRHLIKEKRETATLKCYPIPRHDTVYWYQQGPGQDPQFLISFYEKMQSDKGSIPDRFSAQQFSDYHSELNMSSLELGDSALYFCASTLRSGGNTEAFFGQGTRLTVV.

This clone came up a few times. The V call is TRBV6-1, the J call TRBJ1-5; TRBD1 aligns across 9 bases. The CDR3 spans 15 residues. Trimming took 1 base from V and 5 from J; bases not matched to a gene: 3. Germline V CDR1 and CDR2: MNHNS, SASEGT. In DNA, the CDR3 is TGTGCCAGCAGTGAAGACGACAGGGGGTATCAGCCCCAGCATTTT. Residues: CASSEDDRGYQPQHF.